These 16 T cell receptor beta chains came from one sample sequenced in a study of radiotherapy plus CTLA-4 blockade in lung cancer. Generated by immunoSEQ multiplex PCR, the TCRdb table keeps only in-frame clones and is missing some. Among around 53,000 clones, 86% were seen once, and the ten largest hold less than 20%. The sequences come from peripheral blood, collected from a patient treated with radiotherapy plus ipilimumab. These receptor sequences come from a human donor with non-small cell lung cancer that progressed on radiotherapy plus ipilimumab. Some clones in this sample may be carry-over from other donors' samples.

The chain uses TRBV29-1 and TRBJ2-3; 7 bases map to TRBD2. CDR1 and CDR2 from the germline V gene are SQVTM and ANQGSEA. The CDR3 totals 12 residues. The CDR3 protein is CRWGGVTDTQYF. The CDR3 DNA is TGCAGGTGGGGGGGGGTCACAGATACGCAGTATTTT.

The chain combines TRBV27 with TRBJ1-4, with D uncertain. The V end was cut by 4 bases, the J end by 6 bases, with 15 bases between. Germline CDR1 reads MNHEY; CDR2 reads SMNVEV (reference sequence). The CDR3 runs to 15 residues. CDR3 DNA sequence: TGTGCCAGCAGTTCCTTTGAGAGCCGCCATGAAAAACTGTTTTTT. Translated: CASSSFESRHEKLFF. Full variable domain (outside the CDR3, taken from reference TRBV27 and TRBJ1-4): EAQVTQNPRYLITVTGKKLTVTCSQNMNHEYMSWYRQDPGLGLRQIYYSMNVEVTDKGDVPEGYKVSRKEKRNFPLILESPSPNQTSLYFCASSSFESRHEKLFFGSGTQLSVL.

J is TRBJ1-6 and V is TRBV27; 8 bases fit TRBD1. This CDR3 comprises 14 residues. Germline assignment: CDR1 MNHEY and CDR2 SMNVEV (reference sequence). V shed 6 bases and J 6 bases; nucleotides not matched to a gene: 4. CDR3 amino acids: CASSLQGVNSPLHF. In nucleotides, the CDR3 is TGTGCCAGCAGCCTACAGGGGGTTAATTCACCCCTCCACTTT.

The chain has TRBV29-1 and TRBJ1-4; D not resolved. V was shortened by 5 bases and J by 4 bases, with 5 bases between the two germline ends. This CDR3 is built from 11 residues. The V gene's germline CDR1 is SQVTM and CDR2 ANQGSEA. CDR3 coding DNA: TGCAGCGTTTTGCGTAATGAAAAACTGTTTTTT. Amino acid sequence: CSVLRNEKLFF.

The CDR3 loop reads CASSLLTGDGYTF. In nucleotides, the CDR3 is TGCGCCAGCAGCCTACTGACAGGGGATGGCTACACCTTC. The V and J genes are TRBV5-1 and TRBJ1-2, with 8 bases lining up with TRBD1. The CDR3 totals 13 residues. Germline-derived CDR1 and CDR2 are SGHRS and YFSETQ. The ends lost 4 bases at V and 6 bases at J; junction bases unmatched: 5. The entire variable domain, with the rest obtained from reference TRBV5-1 and TRBJ1-2, is as follows: KAGVTQTPRYLIKTRGQQVTLSCSPISGHRSVSWYQQTPGQGLQFLFEYFSETQRNKGNFPGRFSGRQFSNSRSEMNVSTLELGDSALYLCASSLLTGDGYTFGSGTRLTVV.

This clone was found once. V and J are TRBV5-1 and TRBJ1-5; tentative D call: TRBD1 (5 bases). With 4 bases removed from V and 1 base from J, the gap between germline ends came to 9 bases. CDR1 is SGHRS, CDR2 YFSETQ, per germline. CDR3 length: 14 residues. The CDR3 sequence is CASSRTPSNQPQHF. Here the CDR3 DNA reads TGCGCCAGCAGCCGGACACCCAGCAATCAGCCCCAGCATTTT.

This chain connects TRBV10-3 to TRBJ2-7; possible D gene TRBD2, 6 bases. V was pared by 9 bases and J by 2 bases, with 20 bases between. Looked up from germline, CDR1 is ENHRY and CDR2 is SYGVKD. The CDR3 contains 15 residues. The CDR3 reads CAMGKEPGAAYEQYF. In DNA, the CDR3 is TGTGCCATGGGAAAAGAGCCGGGAGCGGCCTACGAGCAGTACTTC.

The rearrangement uses TRBV2 and TRBJ2-7, with 9 bases fitting TRBD2. CDR3 length: 14 amino acids. V shed 6 bases, J shed 3 bases, and the junction held 6 bases outside the gene matches. From germline, CDR1 is SNHLY and CDR2 FYNNEI. CDR3 protein: CASRLAGRRYEQYF. In DNA, the CDR3 is TGTGCCAGCAGACTAGCGGGCCGACGCTACGAGCAGTACTTC.

V and J are TRBV18 and TRBJ2-3; 13 bases align to TRBD2. V lost 3 bases and J lost 5; bases outside the gene matches: 5. Germline V gives CDR1 KGHSH, CDR2 LQKENI. The CDR3 has 16 residues. The CDR3 protein is CASSPLGLAGRDTQYF. In DNA, the CDR3 is TGTGCCAGCTCACCCTTGGGACTAGCGGGGAGAGATACGCAGTATTTT.

This CDR3 reads CATSPYLGSVTDTQYF. The CDR3 nucleotides are TGTGCCACCAGCCCTTATCTAGGTTCGGTGACAGATACGCAGTATTTT. The chain recombines TRBV15 with TRBJ2-3; no definite D call. Germline V gene sequence: CDR1 LNHNV, CDR2 YYDKDF (reference sequence). The CDR3 is 16 residues long. V shed 5 bases and J shed 3 bases, with 18 bases lying between them.

The chain is built from TRBV7-6 and TRBJ2-1; D perhaps matches TRBD2 (6 bases). Germline V CDR1 and CDR2: SGHVS, FNYEAQ. V was clipped by 1 base and J by 2 bases, with 9 bases between them. The CDR3 spans 15 residues. The CDR3 here is CASSLDGGTYNEQFF. CDR3 nucleotide sequence: TGTGCCAGCAGCTTAGACGGCGGGACCTACAATGAGCAGTTCTTC. Complete variable domain (other parts from reference TRBV7-6 and TRBJ2-1): GAGVSQSPRYKVTKRGQDVALRCDPISGHVSLYWYRQALGQGPEFLTYFNYEAQQDKSGLPNDRFSAERPEGSISTLTIQRTEQRDSAMYRCASSLDGGTYNEQFFGPGTRLTVL.

The chain employs TRBV7-3 and TRBJ1-2, with D perhaps TRBD1 (6 bases). Germline assignment: CDR1 SGHTA and CDR2 FQGTGA. Trimming stripped 5 bases from V and 7 bases from J, with 17 bases between. The CDR3 totals 14 residues. DNA for the CDR3: TGTGCCAGCAGCCTGACAGGACCTGGTAGTGGCTACACCTTC. Its translation: CASSLTGPGSGYTF.

This clone was seen once. The rearrangement uses TRBV5-6 and TRBJ1-5; 11 bases match TRBD1. The CDR3 length is 16 residues. After removal of 0 bases from V and 6 bases from J, the junction contained 5 bases not matched to a gene. Per the germline V gene, CDR1 is SGHDT and CDR2 is YYEEEE. The CDR3 region is CASSLEGTGGIQPQHF. In DNA form, the CDR3 reads TGTGCCAGCAGCTTGGAGGGGACAGGGGGAATTCAGCCCCAGCATTTT.

This clone was observed a single time. The chain has TRBV5-4 and TRBJ2-3; TRBD2 aligns across 12 bases. The V segment lost 4 bases and the J segment 6 bases; nucleotides outside the gene matches: 9. CDR1 and CDR2 from the germline V gene are SGHNT and YYREEE (reference sequence). This CDR3 is 16 amino acids long. The CDR3 bases are TGTGCCAGCAGCGCAGGATCTAGCGGGAGGGTGGATACGCAGTATTTT. It translates to CASSAGSSGRVDTQYF.

The rearrangement uses TRBV5-1 and TRBJ1-1; D is uncertain. The CDR3 contains 13 residues. The germline gives CDR1 SGHRS, CDR2 YFSETQ. The V gene lost 4 bases and the J gene lost 2 bases, with 9 bases spanning the gap. Here the CDR3 reads CASSRSLNTEAFF. The CDR3 DNA sequence: TGCGCCAGCAGCAGGAGCCTCAACACTGAAGCTTTCTTT.

V gene TRBV19 combines with J gene TRBJ2-5; weak D call: TRBD1 (6 bases). The V gene lost 1 base and the J gene lost 6 bases, with 15 bases spanning the gap. CDR1 is LNHDA, CDR2 SQIVND, per germline (reference sequence). CDR3 length equals 15 residues. The CDR3 reads CASSIGQGSIQTQYF. Here the CDR3 DNA reads TGTGCCAGTAGTATAGGGCAGGGGAGTATTCAGACCCAGTACTTC.